This T cell receptor (beta chain) appears in the sequencing data of a study of shared clonotypes between healthy human individuals (TCRdb year 2020). Study-level background: A few men and a couple of women, aged 18 to 49 years, made up the cohort. To estimate repertoire size and how much clonotype sharing occurs between individuals, the study deeply sequenced the blood TCR repertoires of roughly 5 healthy adults. To increase sequencing depth and limit assay-specific biases, TCR repertoire library preparation and sequencing were carried out by different laboratories using diverse techniques. Per donor, leukapheresis produced somewhere between about 0.8 and 9 billion PBMCs.

The germline V gene supplies CDR1 MNHNS and CDR2 SASEGT. Measured from the cysteine to the phenylalanine, the CDR3 is 16 residues long. Only CDR3 DNA is held: 48 bases, read in frame from base 1. Broader findings and caveats from the paper: Based on pairwise subsampling, the degree of clonotype sharing among donors was expected to be affected by sequencing depth. Sampling was limited to blood, and TCR repertoires in tissue likely differ from TCR repertoires in blood. Because the study included a small number of donors, the genetic and exposure-history diversity represented was limited.

TCR CDR3 regions were amplified from genomic DNA by multiplex PCR using the deep immunoSEQ assay. Genomic DNA extracted from each cell subset was distributed evenly over all wells of several immunoSEQ 96-well plates, and each plate served as one replicate. Each replicate PCR for unsorted PBMC received roughly 290 ng genomic DNA, equal to about 30,000 T cell genomes. Genomic DNA from unsorted PBMC was sequenced over ten immunoSEQ deep assay plates. Purified libraries were quantified with a Qubit 3.0 fluorometer, sized on a Bioanalyzer 2100, and re-quantified with the KAPA Library Quantification kit. Each immunoSEQ 96-well plate was sequenced on its own single-read 150-cycle Illumina NextSeq 550 flow cell. The published analysis was carried out like this. The immunoSEQ output contained only junctional sequences without quality scores, so filtering could not match that applied to full-length reads. To assign V/J genes and CDR3, sequences were annotated against IMGT germline references using PyIR, a Python wrapper for IgBLAST v1.9. Reads were removed for weak V/J assignments (E-value above 1e-6), missing CDR3, stop codons, out-of-frame junctions, or ambiguous translated residues. V3J clonotypes were defined as sequences sharing the same inferred V gene, J gene, and CDR3 amino acid sequence. Percentage overlap between repertoires was computed as shared unique clonotypes divided by the size of the smaller repertoire. RTK rarefaction, the Chao1 estimator, and Recon v2.1 estimates of unobserved clonotypes were used to assess repertoire richness. TCRdb took over this immuneACCESS table, retaining in-frame rearrangements with V and J assigned. Such tables are incomplete; in checked studies, under half of the missing clones stem from an unresolved V gene, and the remainder is unexplained. V, J and clone size derive from that table, while D and trimming were established from the DNA sequence. For this sample there are hundreds of thousands of clones; roughly four fifths appear just once. Approximately 12% of the sample comes from the top ten.

In the case of this clone: Its target antigen remains unknown. The junction and the germline gene differ at one end; a read error may be behind it. Other DNA sequences of this sample code for an identical CDR3.

Donors were healthy HIV-negative adults with no recently reported acute infections or vaccinations. All donors were Caucasian adults living in Nashville, Tennessee, USA. For unsorted samples, roughly 86 million PBMCs were counted and genomic DNA was extracted with the QIAamp DNA Blood Mini kit. After blood collection by leukapheresis, PBMCs were isolated using Ficoll-Histopaque density gradient centrifugation and then cryopreserved in the vapor phase of liquid nitrogen. Sequenced: PBMCs. This receptor chain uses TRBV6-1 and TRBJ1-5, and TRBD1 aligns with 7 junction nucleotides. The origin of this receptor is a woman between 40 and 55 years old in good health. Some clones in this sample may be carry-over from other donors' samples. The nucleotide sequence is given as TGTGCCAGCAGTGGTACAGGGACAGTAATCAATCAACCCCAGCATTTT. This gives the protein CASSGTGTVINQPQHF.